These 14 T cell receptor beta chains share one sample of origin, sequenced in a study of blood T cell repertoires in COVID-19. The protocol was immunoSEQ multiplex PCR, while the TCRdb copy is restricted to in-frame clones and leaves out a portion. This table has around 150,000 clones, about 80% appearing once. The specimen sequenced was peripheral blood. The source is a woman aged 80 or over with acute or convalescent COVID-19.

The CDR3: CASSRSSSYNEQFF. The CDR3 region has the DNA TGTGCCAGCAGCCGGAGTAGCTCCTACAATGAGCAGTTCTTC. The chain has TRBV6-6 and TRBJ2-1, with D hard to call. The CDR3 runs to 14 residues. From germline, CDR1 is MNHNY and CDR2 SVGAGI (reference sequence). Trimming shortened V by 6 bases and J by 0 bases, and 9 bases separated the two germline ends.

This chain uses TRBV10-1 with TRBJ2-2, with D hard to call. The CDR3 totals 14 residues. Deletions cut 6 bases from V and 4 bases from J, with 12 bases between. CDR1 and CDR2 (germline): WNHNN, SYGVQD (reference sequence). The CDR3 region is CASSRHSGTGELFF. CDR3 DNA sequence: TGCGCCAGCAGCCGCCACTCCGGCACCGGGGAGCTGTTTTTT.

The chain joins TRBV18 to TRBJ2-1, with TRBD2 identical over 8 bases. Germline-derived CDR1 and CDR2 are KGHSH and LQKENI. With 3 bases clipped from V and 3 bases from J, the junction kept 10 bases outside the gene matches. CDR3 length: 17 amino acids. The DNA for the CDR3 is TGTGCCAGCTCACCCCCCCCGGGGGGGCCGGGCTACAATGAGCAGTTCTTC. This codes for CASSPPPGGPGYNEQFF.

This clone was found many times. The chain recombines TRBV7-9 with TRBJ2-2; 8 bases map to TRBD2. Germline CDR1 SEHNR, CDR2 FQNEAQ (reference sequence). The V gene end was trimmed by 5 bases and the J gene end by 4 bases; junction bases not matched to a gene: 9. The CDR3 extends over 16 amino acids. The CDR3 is CASSLGVAGLTGELFF. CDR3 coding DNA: TGTGCCAGCAGCCTGGGCGTAGCGGGGCTCACCGGGGAGCTGTTTTTT.

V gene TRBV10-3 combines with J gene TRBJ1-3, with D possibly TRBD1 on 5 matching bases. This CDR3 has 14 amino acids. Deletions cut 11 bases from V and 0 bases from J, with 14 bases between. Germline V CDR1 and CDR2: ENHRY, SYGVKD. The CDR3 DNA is TGTGCCGCCCGGGAGGACATCTCTGGAAACACCATATATTTT. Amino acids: CAAREDISGNTIYF.

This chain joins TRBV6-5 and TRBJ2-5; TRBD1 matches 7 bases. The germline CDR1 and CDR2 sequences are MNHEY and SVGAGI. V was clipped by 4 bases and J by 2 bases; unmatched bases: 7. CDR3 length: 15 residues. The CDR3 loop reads CASSLQGLIQETQYF. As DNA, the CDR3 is TGTGCCAGCAGTTTACAGGGGCTTATTCAAGAGACCCAGTACTTC.

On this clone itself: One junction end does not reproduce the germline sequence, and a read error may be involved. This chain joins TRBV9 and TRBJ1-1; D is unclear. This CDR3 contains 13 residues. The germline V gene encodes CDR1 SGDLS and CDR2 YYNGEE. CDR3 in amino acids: CASSVGRNAEAFF. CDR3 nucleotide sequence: TGTGCCAGCAGCGTTGGCAGGAACGCTGAAGCTTTCTTT.

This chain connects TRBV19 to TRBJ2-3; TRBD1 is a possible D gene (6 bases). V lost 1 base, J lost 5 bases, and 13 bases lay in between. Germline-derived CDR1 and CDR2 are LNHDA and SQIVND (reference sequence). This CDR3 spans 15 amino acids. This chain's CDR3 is CASSIGGPGGDTQYF. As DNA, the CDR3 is TGTGCCAGTAGTATAGGGGGGCCAGGTGGAGATACGCAGTATTTT.

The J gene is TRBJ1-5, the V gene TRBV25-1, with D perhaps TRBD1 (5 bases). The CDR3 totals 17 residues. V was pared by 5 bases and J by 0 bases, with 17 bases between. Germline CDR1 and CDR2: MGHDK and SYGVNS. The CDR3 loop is CASSPPRGLHSNQPQHF. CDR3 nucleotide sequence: TGTGCCAGCAGTCCCCCAAGGGGACTACATAGCAATCAGCCCCAGCATTTT.

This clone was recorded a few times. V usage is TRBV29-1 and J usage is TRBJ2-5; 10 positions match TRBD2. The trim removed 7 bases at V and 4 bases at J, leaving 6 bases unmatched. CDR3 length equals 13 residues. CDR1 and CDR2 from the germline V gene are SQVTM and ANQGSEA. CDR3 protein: CSARTSGGETQYF. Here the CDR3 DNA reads TGCAGCGCTAGGACTAGCGGAGGAGAGACCCAGTACTTC.

For the CDR3, the DNA is TGTGCCAGCAGCTTACCAGGGGGTGGCACTGAAGCTTTCTTT. This encodes CASSLPGGGTEAFF. V gene TRBV5-6 combines with J gene TRBJ1-1, with 7 positions matching TRBD1. Germline V gene sequence: CDR1 SGHDT, CDR2 YYEEEE. The CDR3 is 14 amino acids. J lost 4 bases, V lost 2 bases, and 5 bases had no gene match.

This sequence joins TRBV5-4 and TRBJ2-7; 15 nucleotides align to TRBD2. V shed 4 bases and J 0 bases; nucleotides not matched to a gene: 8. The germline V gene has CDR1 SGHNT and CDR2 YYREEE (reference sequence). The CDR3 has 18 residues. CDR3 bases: TGTGCCAGCAGCCTCAGGACTAGCGGGAGGGGTAGCTCCTACGAGCAGTACTTC. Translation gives CASSLRTSGRGSSYEQYF.

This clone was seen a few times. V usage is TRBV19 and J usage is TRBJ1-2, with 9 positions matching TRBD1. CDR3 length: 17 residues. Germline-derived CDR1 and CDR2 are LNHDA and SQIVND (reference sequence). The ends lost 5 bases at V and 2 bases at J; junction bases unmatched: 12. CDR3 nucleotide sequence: TGTGCCAGTAGTCCCCCATACGGACAGGGGAGAAACTATGGCTACACCTTC. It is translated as CASSPPYGQGRNYGYTF.

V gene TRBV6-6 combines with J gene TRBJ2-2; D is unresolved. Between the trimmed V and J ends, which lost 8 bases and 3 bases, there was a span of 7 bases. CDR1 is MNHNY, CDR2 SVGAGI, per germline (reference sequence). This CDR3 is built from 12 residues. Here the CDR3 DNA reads TGTGCCAGCCTGGCGGACACCGGGGAGCTGTTTTTT. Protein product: CASLADTGELFF.